This T cell receptor (beta chain) comes out of a study of low-dose radiotherapy and immunotherapy resistance in tumors. Study in general: Cohort 1 patients were irradiated with 0.5 Gy fractions every 2 weeks to 6.5 Gy total.

This clonotype was observed at least ten times. Time point noted: before trial treatment. TRAV and TRBV primers primed cDNA for both TCRalpha and TCRbeta. Over 20 PCR cycles, TCRs were amplified from a constant-region primer and V-primer adapter. MiXCR was run by TCRdb on the reads, yielding one entry per CDR3 protein. The repertoire holds tens of thousands of distinct CDR3 sequences, roughly a sixth seen once, with less than 3.5% in the top ten. The germline CDR1 and CDR2 sequences are MNHEY and SVGEGT. The CDR3 loop spans 12 amino acids. V lost 5 bases and J 7 bases, leaving 8 bases between the germline ends.

Specimen: PBMCs, collected before treatment. The origin of this receptor is a male donor with prostate cancer. The chain uses TRBV6-2 or TRBV6-3 and TRBJ2-2; D not resolved. DNA for the CDR3: TGTGCCAGCAGTGGCGGTATCGGGGAGCTGTTTTTT. Its translation is CASSGGIGELFF.